This TCR beta chain was retrieved from a study of blood T cell repertoires in COVID-19. Overall study: Both acute and convalescent COVID-19 samples were obtained from the United States, Italy and Spain. Nucleic acid was either cDNA or gDNA, and it came from T cells, B-cell-depleted T cells, or PBMCs.

Original handling: Cell counts per sample came from amplifying reference gene primers. Sequencing used immunoSEQ multiplex PCR; TCRdb keeps in-frame clones, though not all of them. Clone size and the V and J calls come from that table; the DNA yielded D and trimming. The data contain 200,000 to 250,000 clones, around 82% of them seen just once; the ten biggest clones take up less than 6%. The CDR3 covers 15 residues. Germline loops: CDR1 SGHNT, CDR2 YYREEE (reference sequence). V was shortened by 0 bases and J by 0 bases, with 9 bases between the two germline ends. The rearrangement joins TRBV5-4 to TRBJ1-1; D call uncertain. The sequence derives from a woman aged 70-85 years with acute or convalescent COVID-19. The sample comprised peripheral blood. The CDR3 sequence: CASSLEEGMNTEAFF. In DNA form, the CDR3 reads TGTGCCAGCAGCTTGGAGGAGGGTATGAACACTGAAGCTTTCTTT.